A selection of T cell receptor beta chains follows, all from one sample in a study of blood T cell repertoires in COVID-19. TCRdb's copy holds only in-frame clones and misses some; the assay was immunoSEQ multiplex PCR. Seen here are more than 65,000 clones, more than 75% observed once, and the top ten hold approximately 15%. Sequencing was carried out using peripheral blood. Source of these receptors: a woman of 80 years or more with acute or convalescent COVID-19. Both conserved end residues are part of each CDR3. A D gene is named only where the DNA matches it firmly. Only part of the rows carry a size: once, few, many, or a class if the clone is expanded.

D	size	V	J	CDR3	DNA
TRBD1	medium-sized	TRBV11-2	TRBJ2-5	CASIRGGAERETQYF	TGTGCCAGCATCAGAGGGGGCGCAGAACGGGAGACCCAGTACTTC
-	-	TRBV3-1/TRBV3-2	TRBJ2-7	CASRKRGFYEQYF	TGTGCCAGCAGAAAACGGGGATTCTACGAGCAGTACTTC
TRBD1	-	TRBV11-3	TRBJ2-2	CASSLVGQGYSGELFF	TGTGCCAGCAGCTTAGTGGGACAGGGTTACTCCGGGGAGCTGTTTTTT
TRBD2	-	TRBV19	TRBJ2-7	CASSITSGTSYEQYF	TGTGCCAGTAGTATTACTAGCGGGACCTCCTACGAGCAGTACTTC
-	-	TRBV9	TRBJ2-1	CASSVATAGRDNEQFF	TGTGCCAGCAGCGTAGCTACGGCGGGACGGGACAATGAGCAGTTCTTC
TRBD2	-	TRBV6-2/TRBV6-3	TRBJ2-7	CASSYLRTSGRRYYEQYF	TGTGCCAGCAGTTACCTCAGGACTAGCGGGAGGCGATACTACGAGCAGTACTTC
-	-	TRBV5-4	TRBJ2-7	CASSLDMSYEQYF	TGTGCCAGCAGCTTGGATATGTCCTACGAGCAGTACTTC
-	-	TRBV28	TRBJ2-7	CASRETGIYEQYF	TGTGCCAGCAGAGAAACAGGGATCTACGAGCAGTACTTC
-	few	TRBV19	TRBJ1-1	CASSSRVRTEAFF	TGTGCCAGTAGTAGCAGGGTGAGGACTGAAGCTTTCTTT
TRBD2	-	TRBV12-3/TRBV12-4	TRBJ2-1	CASSPRLAGAWFF	TGTGCCAGCAGTCCCCGACTAGCGGGAGCTTGGTTCTTC